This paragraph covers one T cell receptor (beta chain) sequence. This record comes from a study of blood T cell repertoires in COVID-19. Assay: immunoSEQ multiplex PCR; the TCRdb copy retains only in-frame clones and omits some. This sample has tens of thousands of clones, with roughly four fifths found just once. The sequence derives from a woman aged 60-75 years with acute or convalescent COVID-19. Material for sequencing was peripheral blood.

CDR3 DNA: TGTGCCAGCAGCCAAGTTGGGTTAGGAGGCGGGAGCGGGCATGAGCAGTTCTTC. Its translation is CASSQVGLGGGSGHEQFF. The J gene is TRBJ2-1, the V gene TRBV4-2; 7 bases align to TRBD2. With 1 base clipped from V and 8 bases from J, the junction kept 17 bases outside the gene matches. Germline V gene data show CDR1 as LGHNA and CDR2 as YNFKEQ. The CDR3 is 18 amino acids.